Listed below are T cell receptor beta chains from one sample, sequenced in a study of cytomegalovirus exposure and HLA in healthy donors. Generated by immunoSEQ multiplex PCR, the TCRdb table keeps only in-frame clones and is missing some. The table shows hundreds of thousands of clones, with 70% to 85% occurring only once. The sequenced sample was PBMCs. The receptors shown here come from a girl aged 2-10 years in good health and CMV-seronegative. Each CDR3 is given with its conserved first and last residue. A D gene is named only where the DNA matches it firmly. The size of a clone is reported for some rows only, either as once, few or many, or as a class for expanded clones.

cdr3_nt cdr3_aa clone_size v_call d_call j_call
TGCGCCAGCAGCCAAAAGACTAGCGGGAGTGCGTACAATGAGCAGTTCTTC CASSQKTSGSAYNEQFF - TRBV4-1 TRBD2 TRBJ2-1
TGTGCCAGCAGTTTTATCGGACAGGCTGAAGCTTTCTTT CASSFIGQAEAFF - TRBV27 TRBD1 TRBJ1-1
TGTGCCAGCAGTGAGGGACTCAGAGAGACCCAGTACTTC CASSEGLRETQYF few TRBV2 - TRBJ2-5
TGTGCCAGCAGCCGCCTAGGACAGGGGAACACTGAAGCTTTCTTT CASSRLGQGNTEAFF - TRBV14 TRBD1 TRBJ1-1
TGTGCCACCGGTAAGGACATACGGCAGCCCCAGCATTTT CATGKDIRQPQHF - TRBV15 - TRBJ1-5
TGTGCCAGCAGTGAAGAACTCCAGCCCCAGCATTTT CASSEELQPQHF - TRBV2 - TRBJ1-5
TGTGCCAGCAGCTCGCCCGGGACAGGGGATGAAAAACTGTTTTTT CASSSPGTGDEKLFF - TRBV7-9 TRBD1 TRBJ1-4
TGTGCCAGCAGCGTAGGTCTAGCGGGGGGACCACACGAGCAGTACTTC CASSVGLAGGPHEQYF - TRBV9 TRBD2 TRBJ2-7
TGTGCCAGCAGCCAAGATGGGACTAGCGGGTACAATGAGCAGTTCTTC CASSQDGTSGYNEQFF - TRBV4-2 TRBD2 TRBJ2-1
TGTGCCAGCAGCTTCCTAGATACGCAGTATTTT CASSFLDTQYF once TRBV5-6 - TRBJ2-3
TGTGCCAGCGGGACTGGGACTAGCGGGAGCCCAGATACGCAGTATTTT CASGTGTSGSPDTQYF - TRBV2 TRBD2 TRBJ2-3
TGTGCCACCAGCAGTCCCGGGACAGGGGAAGAGACCCAGTACTTC CATSSPGTGEETQYF - TRBV15 TRBD1 TRBJ2-5
TGTGCCAGCACTCCCCGCGGCGGACTAATGAACACTGAAGCTTTCTTT CASTPRGGLMNTEAFF few TRBV27 - TRBJ1-1
TGTGCCAGCAGTCAGGGCCTTCGAAACACTGAAGCTTTCTTT CASSQGLRNTEAFF - TRBV2 - TRBJ1-1
TGCAGTGCCGCCCCGGGGGAAGGGTTATTC CSAAPGEGLF - TRBV20-1 - TRBJ1-2
TGCGCCAGCAGCCGATCAAACTTGATGAACACTGAAGCTTTCTTT CASSRSNLMNTEAFF - TRBV4-1 - TRBJ1-1
TGTGCCAGCAGCAAAGCGAACGTACAGGGGGGCGGCTATGGCTACACCTTC CASSKANVQGGGYGYTF - TRBV21-1 - TRBJ1-2
TGTGCCAGCAGCAAATCCGGGACTATAAATGAGCAGTTCTTC CASSKSGTINEQFF - TRBV7-8 TRBD2 TRBJ2-1
TGCGCCAGCAGCCAAGTGGGTAGCGGGAGAAGCTCCTACAATGAGCAGTTCTTC CASSQVGSGRSSYNEQFF - TRBV4-1 TRBD2 TRBJ2-1
TGCAGCGTTGCCAAGCAGAACACCGGGGAGCTGTTTTTT CSVAKQNTGELFF - TRBV29-1 - TRBJ2-2
TGTGCCAGCAGCGTAGGAAATAGTGAAGCTTTCTTT CASSVGNSEAFF - TRBV9 - TRBJ1-1
TGTGCCAGCAGCCCCGGGACAGGGATAGAGACCCAGTACTTC CASSPGTGIETQYF - TRBV7-7 TRBD1 TRBJ2-5
TGTGCCTGGGGACAGGGGGTAGGTGGCTACACCTTC CAWGQGVGGYTF - TRBV30 TRBD1 TRBJ1-2
TGCAGCGTTCTGCTCCACCAGGGGGAATATGGAAACACCATATATTTT CSVLLHQGEYGNTIYF once TRBV29-1 TRBD1 TRBJ1-3
TGTGCCTGGACCCCGGGACAGGGTTTGGCCTATGAGCAGTTCTTC CAWTPGQGLAYEQFF few TRBV30 TRBD1 TRBJ2-1
TGTGCCAGCAGCCCGACATGGCTAGCGGGAGAGTCGGGCGGGGAGCTGTTTTTT CASSPTWLAGESGGELFF - TRBV27 TRBD2 TRBJ2-2
TGTGCCAGCAGCTTGGCCGGGACAGGGAGGCACGAGCAGTACTTC CASSLAGTGRHEQYF - TRBV5-4 TRBD1 TRBJ2-7
TGTGCCAGCAGCTTTGATAGAAATCAGCCCCAGCATTTT CASSFDRNQPQHF few TRBV7-9 - TRBJ1-5
TGTGCCAGCAGGCTAGCGGGGGGGCCTGAGCAGTTCTTC CASRLAGGPEQFF - TRBV13 TRBD2 TRBJ2-1
TGTGCCAGCAGTTTGACGACAGGGGGGAATGGCTACACCTTC CASSLTTGGNGYTF - TRBV6-6 TRBD1 TRBJ1-2
TGCGCCAGCAGCAGAGACAGGGAGACCTACGAGCAGTACTTC CASSRDRETYEQYF - TRBV5-1 TRBD1 TRBJ2-7
TGTGCCAGCAGCTTTCCGGGACTAGCGGGAGATAAGACCCAGTACTTC CASSFPGLAGDKTQYF - TRBV7-8 TRBD2 TRBJ2-5
TGTGCCAGCAGCGTCTCGGCGGAACACTATGGCTACACCTTC CASSVSAEHYGYTF - TRBV9 - TRBJ1-2
TGTGCCAGCAGTGAACTCTACGCGGGGGAGCTGTTTTTT CASSELYAGELFF - TRBV25-1 - TRBJ2-2
TGTGCCAGCAGCTTAAAACCCGGACAGGGCTACGAGCAGTACTTC CASSLKPGQGYEQYF once TRBV7-7 TRBD1 TRBJ2-7
TGTGCCAGCAGTGCCGGGTTCGGGGAGCTGTTTTTT CASSAGFGELFF few TRBV6-5 - TRBJ2-2
TGTGCCAGCAACTCTCGGCGGAGCTGGACAGATACGCAGTATTTT CASNSRRSWTDTQYF - TRBV5-6 - TRBJ2-3
TGTGCCAGCAGCTTGGGAACAGTGAACACTGAAGCTTTCTTT CASSLGTVNTEAFF - TRBV5-6 - TRBJ1-1
TGTGCCAGCAGCGTCCTAGGCTCCTATAATTCACCCCTCCACTTT CASSVLGSYNSPLHF few TRBV9 - TRBJ1-6
TGTGCCAGCTCATCACTGACAGGGGGCACTGAAGCTTTCTTT CASSSLTGGTEAFF few TRBV18 TRBD1 TRBJ1-1
TGTGCCAGCAAAGTACAGGGGTTCACTGAAGCTTTCTTT CASKVQGFTEAFF - TRBV27 TRBD1 TRBJ1-1
TGTGCCAGCAGCTTTATGTCTAGCGACTACGAGCAGTACTTC CASSFMSSDYEQYF - TRBV5-6 - TRBJ2-7
TGTGCCAGCAGTTTCGCACGGGGGACAGGGGGATACGAGCAGTACTTC CASSFARGTGGYEQYF few TRBV6-5 TRBD1 TRBJ2-7
TGTGCCAGCAGCTTGTCTAAGGATACGCAGTATTTT CASSLSKDTQYF - TRBV5-4 - TRBJ2-3
TGTGCCAGCTCACCGCAGCACGGAGCCTACGAGCAGTACTTC CASSPQHGAYEQYF - TRBV18 - TRBJ2-7
TGCGCCAGCAGCCAGGCATTGGCTAGCACAGATACGCAGTATTTT CASSQALASTDTQYF - TRBV4-1 - TRBJ2-3
TGTGCCAGCAGATCACACCCTAGCGTAGGGCAGTTCTTC CASRSHPSVGQFF once TRBV6-5 - TRBJ2-1
TGTGCCATCAGTGGTGACAGGAGGCACGAGCAGTACTTC CAISGDRRHEQYF - TRBV10-3 - TRBJ2-7
TGTGCCAGCAGTCCCCAGGGTGGAGTTTACGAGCAGTACTTC CASSPQGGVYEQYF - TRBV6-1 - TRBJ2-7